Here is one T cell receptor beta chain with its context. Its specificity is unknown. Trimming took 4 bases from V and 0 from J; bases not matched to a gene: 4. Germline V CDR1 and CDR2: SGHRS, YFSETQ. The CDR3 runs 16 residues. This sample is drawn from a study of blood T cells in healthy people across ages. Findings and limits, study-wide: Higher diversity, along with more naive CD4+ cells, distinguished long-lived donors from aged donors. Bulk PBMC profiling left naive and antigen-experienced comparisons inconclusive. Those diversity estimates obtained from one million T cells were thought to be underestimates.

Combining a sample-barcoded 5' primer with a J-beta primer mix, a second PCR ran for about 6 to 12 cycles. TCRdb reprocessed the 5' RACE reads with MiXCR, giving one entry per CDR3 protein. Here the sample spans hundreds of thousands of distinct CDR3 sequences, 20% to 25% being singletons. The TCR comes from a man between 65 and 85 years old in good health. Material: blood. This sequence joins TRBV5-1 and TRBJ2-2; 9 positions match TRBD1. The CDR3 DNA reads TGCGCCAGCAGCCCGACAGGGGGGGCGAACACCGGGGAGCTGTTTTTT. Protein: CASSPTGGANTGELFF.